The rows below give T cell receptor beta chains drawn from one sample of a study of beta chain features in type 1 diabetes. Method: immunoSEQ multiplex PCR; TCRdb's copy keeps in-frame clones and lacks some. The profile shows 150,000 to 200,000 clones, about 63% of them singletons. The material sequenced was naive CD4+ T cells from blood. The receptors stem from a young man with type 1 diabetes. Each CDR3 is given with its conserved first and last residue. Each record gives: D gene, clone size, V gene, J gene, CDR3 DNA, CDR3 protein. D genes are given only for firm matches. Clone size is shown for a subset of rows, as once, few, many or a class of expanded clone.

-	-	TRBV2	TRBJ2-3	TGTGCCAGCAGTGTGACAGATACGCAGTATTTT	CASSVTDTQYF
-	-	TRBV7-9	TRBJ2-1	TGTGCCAGCAGCACCCGAATAGATTTAGACAATGAGCAGTTCTTC	CASSTRIDLDNEQFF
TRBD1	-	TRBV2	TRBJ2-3	TGTGCCAGCAGTGAACTTGGGACAGAGAGCACAGATACGCAGTATTTT	CASSELGTESTDTQYF
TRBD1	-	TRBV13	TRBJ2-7	TGTGCCAGCAGCTTAGGGACAGGGAAGTTCGAGCAGTACTTC	CASSLGTGKFEQYF
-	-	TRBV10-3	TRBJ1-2	TGTGCCATCACCACCGACGGGGGCTACACCTTC	CAITTDGGYTF
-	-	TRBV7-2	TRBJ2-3	TGTGCCAGCAGCTTACTTCCGGCGCTCGACACAGATACGCAGTATTTT	CASSLLPALDTDTQYF
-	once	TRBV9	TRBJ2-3	TGTGCCAGCAGCGTAGCTTCAGGGACAGATACGCAGTATTTT	CASSVASGTDTQYF
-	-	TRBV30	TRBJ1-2	-	CAWSVAPGTRHTF
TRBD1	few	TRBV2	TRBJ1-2	TGTGCCCAGGGACAGGGTCCATATGGCTACACCTTC	CAQGQGPYGYTF
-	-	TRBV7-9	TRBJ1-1	TGTGCCAGCAGTAGGCCACAGAAGAACACTGAAGCTTTCTTT	CASSRPQKNTEAFF
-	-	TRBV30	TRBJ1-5	TGTGCCTGGAGTGTATCAGGGGAGTGGGGACAGCCCCAGCATTTT	CAWSVSGEWGQPQHF
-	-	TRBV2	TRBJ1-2	TGTGCCAGCAGTGGAGGCTCGCGTGGCTACACCTTC	CASSGGSRGYTF
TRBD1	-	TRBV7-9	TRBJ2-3	TGTGCCAGCAGCCAGGACAGGGGAGATACGCAGTATTTT	CASSQDRGDTQYF
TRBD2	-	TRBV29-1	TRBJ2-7	TGCAGCGTCGCTCGGGGGGGACCACTAAGGGAGCAGTACTTC	CSVARGGPLREQYF
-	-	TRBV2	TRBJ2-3	TGTGCCAGCCGGACCGAGGAGGATACGCAGTATTTT	CASRTEEDTQYF
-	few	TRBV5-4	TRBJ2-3	TGTGCCAGCAGCTTGGCCGTAATGAGCACAGATACGCAGTATTTT	CASSLAVMSTDTQYF
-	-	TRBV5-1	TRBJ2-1	TGCGCCAGCAGCTCATTGACTGGCCTTATAAATGAGCAGTTCTTC	CASSSLTGLINEQFF
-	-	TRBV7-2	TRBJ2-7	TGTGCCAGCAGTTTATGGACATCTTCCTACGAGCAGTACTTC	CASSLWTSSYEQYF
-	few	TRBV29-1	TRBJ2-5	TGCAGCGTTGGGGCTGACCAAGAGACCCAGTACTTC	CSVGADQETQYF
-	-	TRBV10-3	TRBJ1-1	TGTGCCATCAGTGAACAGGAGGGCACTGAAGCTTTCTTT	CAISEQEGTEAFF
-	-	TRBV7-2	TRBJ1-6	TGTGCCAGCAGCTTTCAGGGCACCTATAATTCACCCCTCCACTTT	CASSFQGTYNSPLHF
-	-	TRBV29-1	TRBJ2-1	TGCAGCTTGATCAGGGGGGAATATGAGCAGTTCTTC	CSLIRGEYEQFF
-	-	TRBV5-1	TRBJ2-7	TGCGCCAGCAGCAAAGAGACAGGCTACTCCTACGAGCAGTACTTC	CASSKETGYSYEQYF
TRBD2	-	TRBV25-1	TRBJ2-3	TGTGCCAGCAGTGAATATGGTAGCGGGATACCAAGCACAGATACGCAGTATTTT	CASSEYGSGIPSTDTQYF
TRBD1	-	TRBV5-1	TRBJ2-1	TGCGCCAGCAGCTTGGCGTTACGACAGGGCGATGAGCAGTTCTTC	CASSLALRQGDEQFF
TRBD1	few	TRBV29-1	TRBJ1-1	TGCAGCGTTGCCACAGGGGGGGACACTGAAGCTTTCTTT	CSVATGGDTEAFF
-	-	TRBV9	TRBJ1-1	TGTGCCAGCAGCGGCGCCGGGGGTTTGACTGAAGCTTTCTTT	CASSGAGGLTEAFF
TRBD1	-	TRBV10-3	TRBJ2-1	TGTGCCATCCGACAGGGTTCCTACAATGAGCAGTTCTTC	CAIRQGSYNEQFF
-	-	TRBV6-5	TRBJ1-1	TGTGCCAGCAGTTTTAGGCGGTTCACTGAAGCTTTCTTT	CASSFRRFTEAFF
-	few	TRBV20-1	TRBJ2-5	TGCAGTGCTTCGCTAGGGGAGACCCAGTACTTC	CSASLGETQYF
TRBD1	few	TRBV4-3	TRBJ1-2	TGCGCCAGCAGCCTTAATCACAGGGGTGCTGGCTACACCTTC	CASSLNHRGAGYTF
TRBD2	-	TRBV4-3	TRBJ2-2	TGCGCCAGCAGCCTGAGCGGGGTCCTCGCCGGGGAGCTGTTTTTT	CASSLSGVLAGELFF
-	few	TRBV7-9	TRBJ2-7	TGTGCCAGCAGCCCACACACTGGACAGAGAGCCTACGAGCAGTACTTC	CASSPHTGQRAYEQYF
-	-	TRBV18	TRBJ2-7	TGTGCCAGCTCACCGCCAGGGAAAACCTACGAGCAGTACTTC	CASSPPGKTYEQYF
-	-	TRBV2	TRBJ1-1	TGTGCCAGCAAGGTTCAGGGTACTGAAGCTTTCTTT	CASKVQGTEAFF
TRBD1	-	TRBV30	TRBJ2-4	TGTGCCTGGAGTCCTGACAGGGGGGGGATTTGGAAAAACATTCAGTACTTC	CAWSPDRGGIWKNIQYF
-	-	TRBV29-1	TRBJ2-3	TGCAGCGTTGTGGCGGGAAGCACAGATACGCAGTATTTT	CSVVAGSTDTQYF
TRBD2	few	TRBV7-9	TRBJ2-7	TGTGCCAGCAGCTCAGCGACTAGCGGGAGCTACGAGCAGTACTTC	CASSSATSGSYEQYF
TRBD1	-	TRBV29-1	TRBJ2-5	TGCAGCGTTGTAGGGACAGATAGTCAAGAGACCCAGTACTTC	CSVVGTDSQETQYF
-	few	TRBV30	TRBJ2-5	TGTGCCTGGAGCCCCCACCAAGAGACCCAGTACTTC	CAWSPHQETQYF
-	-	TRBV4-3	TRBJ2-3	TGCGCCAGCAGCCCAACGAGCGGGGATACGCAGTATTTT	CASSPTSGDTQYF
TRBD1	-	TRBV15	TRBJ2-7	TGTGCCACCAGCACCGGGGACAGCGGATCCTACGAGCAGTACTTC	CATSTGDSGSYEQYF
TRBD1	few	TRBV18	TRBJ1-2	TGTGCCAGCTCACCAGACAGGGACTATGGCTACACCTTC	CASSPDRDYGYTF
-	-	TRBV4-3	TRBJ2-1	TGCGCCAGCAGCCAAGATGCGGGGGCCGTCCTGGGGCAGTTCTTC	CASSQDAGAVLGQFF
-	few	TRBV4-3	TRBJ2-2	TGCGCCAGCAGCCAAGATCCCAGGGCCGGGGAGCTGTTTTTT	CASSQDPRAGELFF
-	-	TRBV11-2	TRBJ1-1	TGTGCCAGCAGCTTAAGGCGGAACACTGAAGCTTTCTTT	CASSLRRNTEAFF
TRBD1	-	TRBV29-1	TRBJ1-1	TGCAGCGTTGAAGACCCCGGGGGGCAGGGGGTCAGGACCACTGAAGCTTTCTTT	CSVEDPGGQGVRTTEAFF
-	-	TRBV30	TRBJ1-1	TGTGCCGTTTCGATGAACACTGAAGCTTTCTTT	CAVSMNTEAFF
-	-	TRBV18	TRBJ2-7	TGTGCCAGCTCACCAACGGACGGAATCCAATCCCCTACCTTC	CASSPTDGIQSPTF
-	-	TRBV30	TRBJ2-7	TGTGCCTGGACGGGACACGACCTAGGGGAGCAGTACTTC	CAWTGHDLGEQYF
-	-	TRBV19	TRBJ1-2	TGTGCCAGTAGCCCGGCCTATGGCTACACCTTC	CASSPAYGYTF
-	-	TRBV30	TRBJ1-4	TGTGCCTGGAGTGTCGAGGCGGGTGTTACTAATGAAAAACTGTTTTTT	CAWSVEAGVTNEKLFF
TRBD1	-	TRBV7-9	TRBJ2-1	TGTGCCAGCGACAGGGGTAAGGTGGATGAGCAGTTCTTC	CASDRGKVDEQFF
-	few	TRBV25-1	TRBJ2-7	TGTGCCAGCATTCAGACGTACGAGCAGTACTTC	CASIQTYEQYF
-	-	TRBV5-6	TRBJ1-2	TGTGCCAGCAGCTCCGGGCCCACCAGGGGCTACACCTTC	CASSSGPTRGYTF